This T cell receptor (beta chain) was captured in a study of cytomegalovirus exposure and HLA in healthy donors. Per germline, CDR1 SGHTA and CDR2 FQGNSA. V lost 2 bases and J lost 15; bases outside the gene matches: 9. This CDR3 contains 15 residues. Study outcomes and limitations: In a later analysis, TCR beta V- and J-gene trimming showed a link to a missense DCLRE1C variant.

A remark on this clone: Its target is not known.

A multiplex PCR was run with 60 Vbeta primers and 13 Jbeta primers. The repertoire was sequenced with immunoSEQ multiplex PCR; TCRdb's copy has only in-frame clones and lacks some. This sample yields 100,000 or so clones, of which roughly 85% are seen a single time; approximately 3% belongs to the top ten. The TCR comes from a woman aged 40 to 50 in good health and CMV-seronegative. V is TRBV7-2 and J is TRBJ2-1, with 14 bases that match TRBD2. Sequencing was carried out using PBMCs. The DNA of the CDR3 is TGTGCCAGCAGCTTAATCGGGACTAGCGGGAGTAGCGGGTTCTTC. This sequence encodes CASSLIGTSGSSGFF.